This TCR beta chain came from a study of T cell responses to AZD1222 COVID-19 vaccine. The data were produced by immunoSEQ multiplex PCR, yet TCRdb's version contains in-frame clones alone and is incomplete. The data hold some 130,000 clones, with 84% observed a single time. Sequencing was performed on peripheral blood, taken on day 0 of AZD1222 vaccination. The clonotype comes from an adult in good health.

Written as DNA, the CDR3 is TGTGCCAGCAGTTTAGATGACGGGGGGGATTCACCCCTCCACTTT. This codes for CASSLDDGGDSPLHF. The chain has TRBV4-2 and TRBJ1-6; perhaps TRBD1 as D (5 bases). The CDR3 is 15 amino acids. Germline V gene lookup returns CDR1 LGHNA and CDR2 YNFKEQ. V was shortened by 6 bases and J by 8 bases, with 17 bases between the two germline ends.